The entry below gives a single T cell receptor beta chain sequence along with its context. Its antigen remains unknown. The entry originates in a study of PD-L1 blockade in urothelial cancer. Study-wide background: Males with bladder-origin urothelial cancer constituted about 90% of the 29 patients. Among blood samples, the median T cell count was about 130,000. General study results and limits: Larger 3-week expansion of tumor-associated blood clones was seen in durable-benefit patients.

Trimming cost V 10 bases and J 1 base; bases outside gene matches: 14. Per germline, CDR1 MDHEN and CDR2 SYDVKM. This CDR3 has 17 amino acids. Each PCR contained spiked-in synthetic TCR analog templates. Some clones are missing from TCRdb's copy, which holds only in-frame ones; the method was immunoSEQ multiplex PCR. The sample includes around 80,000 clones, more than 85% of them seen just once. The time point here: peripheral blood 6 weeks after treatment start. The specimen was PBMCs, collected around atezolizumab (anti-PD-L1) treatment. The receptor was isolated from a woman of 80 years or more with urothelial cancer. The V gene is TRBV28, the J gene TRBJ1-2, with TRBD1 matching 11 bases. CDR3 DNA: TGTGCCATACCGGGACAGGGGGAAAACCCTTTTAACTATGGCTACACCTTC. Encoded protein: CAIPGQGENPFNYGYTF.